This TCR beta chain comes out of a study of blood T cell repertoires in COVID-19. In the study overall: PBMCs, B-cell-depleted T cells, or T cells provided the cDNA or gDNA that made up the material.

J gave up 0 bases and V 1 base, and 3 bases lay outside the gene matches. The CDR3 runs 15 residues. Germline values: CDR1 SGHRS, CDR2 YFSETQ. In the original analysis: Amplification from reference gene primers served as the basis for estimated nucleated cell counts. Repertoires were generated with immunoSEQ multiplex PCR, while TCRdb's copy carries only in-frame clones and drops some. Clone size and the V and J calls come from that table; the DNA yielded D and trimming. This sample has about 94,000 clones, with about 80% found just once. Sequencing was performed on peripheral blood. This chain links TRBV5-1 with TRBJ1-1, with 7 bases identical to TRBD1. The sequence came from a human donor in a cohort sampled during active COVID-19. CDR3 in amino acids: CASSLQGTVNTEAFF. The CDR3 coding sequence is TGCGCCAGCAGCTTGCAGGGGACAGTGAACACTGAAGCTTTCTTT.